This T cell receptor beta chain is drawn from a study of shared clonotypes between healthy human individuals (dated by TCRdb to 2019 to 2021). Broadly, across the study: The cohort comprised a couple of women and three men aged 18 to 49 years. For each donor, three plates each were used for CD4 naive and CD4 memory, two plates were used for CD8 naive, and one plate was used for CD8 memory. To estimate repertoire size and how much clonotype sharing occurs between individuals, the study deeply sequenced the blood TCR repertoires of several healthy adults. Libraries were prepared and TCR repertoires were sequenced by different laboratories using diverse techniques, in order to increase sequencing depth and limit assay-specific biases. Each donor's leukapheresis produced roughly between roughly 0.85 and 10 billion PBMCs. What the research found in general, with its limitations: The genetic and exposure-history diversity represented was limited by the small number of donors. Pairwise subsampling led to the expectation that sequencing depth would affect the degree of clonotype sharing among donors. Rarefaction of sorted-subset datasets indicated incomplete sequencing despite the large sequencing depth. Around 5.4% of naive CD4, 3% to 4% of naive CD8, about 2.5% of memory CD4, and around 0.4% of memory CD8 clonotypes were shared across a few donors. Naive subsets generally had larger estimated clonotype richness than memory subsets. Compared with non-shared clonotypes, clonotypes shared by all four sorted-subset donors had higher generation probabilities. Sampling was restricted to blood, and TCR repertoires in tissues likely differ from the TCR repertoires found in blood.

Donors were healthy HIV-negative adults with no recently reported acute infections or vaccinations. All donors were Caucasian adults living in Nashville, Tennessee, USA. CD4+ T cells were enriched through magnetic negative selection, after which naive cells were positively selected on CD45RA and the remaining negative fraction served as the memory subset. Blood was obtained by leukapheresis, after which PBMCs were separated by Ficoll-Histopaque density gradient centrifugation and cryopreserved in liquid nitrogen vapor phase. Analytical flow cytometry was used to check the purity and quantity of each magnetically sorted T cell population. Each sorted fraction had its genomic DNA isolated and then quantified by UV absorbance on a Nanodrop 2000c. TCR CDR3 regions were amplified from genomic DNA by multiplex PCR using the deep immunoSEQ assay. Genomic DNA extracted from each cell subset was distributed evenly over all wells of several immunoSEQ 96-well plates, and each plate served as one replicate. For sorted subsets, each replicate PCR was loaded with approximately 0.2 ug genomic DNA, equivalent to about 30,000 T cell genomes. Purified libraries were measured with a Qubit 3.0 fluorometer, size-checked on a Bioanalyzer 2100, and measured again with the KAPA Library Quantification kit. Each immunoSEQ 96-well plate was sequenced on its own single-read 150-cycle Illumina NextSeq 550 flow cell. As for how the authors treated the data: Because the immunoSEQ output held only junctional sequences and lacked quality scores, the filtering could not match the filtering applied to full-length reads. To assign V/J genes and CDR3, sequences were annotated using PyIR, a Python wrapper for IgBLAST v1.9, with IMGT germline references. Any read was removed if the V/J assignment was weak (E-value above 1e-6), the CDR3 was missing, or the read contained stop codons, out-of-frame junctions, or ambiguous translated residues. V3J clonotypes were defined by identical inferred V gene, J gene, and CDR3 amino acid sequence. Percentage overlap between repertoires was calculated by dividing the number of shared unique clonotypes by the size of the smaller repertoire. Three approaches were used to assess repertoire richness: RTK rarefaction, the Chao1 estimator, and Recon v2.1 estimates of unobserved clonotypes. Generation probabilities were computed with OLGA for all TCRbeta clonotypes obtained by the gDNA method from a handful of donors. The clones in this table, taken by TCRdb from immuneACCESS, are in-frame only. Not every clone is retained; where verified, under half of the shortfall comes from an unresolved V gene, and the cause of the rest is unknown. V and J calls and clone size come straight from that table; D and trimming were deduced from the DNA. Within this sample are about 2.4 million clones, with roughly nine tenths of them counted one time only. The ten largest make up over 0.12% of the sample.

Ends trimmed: V by 2 bases, J by 1 base; bases unmatched to a gene: 4. Inclusive of the bounding cysteine and phenylalanine, the CDR3 is 15 residues long. Only CDR3 DNA remains: 45 bases, in frame from the first base. CDR1 KGHSH and CDR2 LQKENI are derived from the germline V gene. Comments on this clone: Which antigen it targets is not known. The sample holds no much larger clone one base away, and base qualities are not on file.

This receptor chain uses TRBV18 and TRBJ2-7, and 8 bases in between align with TRBD1. Sequenced: naive CD4+ T cells sorted from blood. The sample's cell subset or site label, in plain terms: CD45RA+ positively selected. The receptor was derived from a man aged 18 to 29 in good health. The DNA reads as follows: TGTGCCAGCTCACCAGCGGGACAGGATTCCTACGAGCAGTACTTC. Translation gives CASSPAGQDSYEQYF. The full variable domain, with segments outside the CDR3 supplied by the reference TRBV18 and TRBJ2-7 proteins, appears as NAGVMQNPRHLVRRRGQEARLRCSPMKGHSHVYWYRQLPEEGLKFMVYLQKENIIDESGMPKERFSAEFPKEGPSILRIQQVVRGDSAAYFCASSPAGQDSYEQYFGPGTRLTVT.